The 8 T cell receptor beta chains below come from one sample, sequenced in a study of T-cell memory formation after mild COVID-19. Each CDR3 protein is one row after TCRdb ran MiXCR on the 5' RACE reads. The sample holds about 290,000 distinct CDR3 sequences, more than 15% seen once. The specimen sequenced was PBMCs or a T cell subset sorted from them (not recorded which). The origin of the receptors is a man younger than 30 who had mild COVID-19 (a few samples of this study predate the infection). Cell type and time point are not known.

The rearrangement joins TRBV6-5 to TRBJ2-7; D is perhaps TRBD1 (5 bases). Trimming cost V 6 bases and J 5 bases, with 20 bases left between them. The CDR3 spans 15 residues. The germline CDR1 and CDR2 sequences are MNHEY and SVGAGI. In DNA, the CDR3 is TGTGCCAGCAGAGAAGCAGGGTTAGGTAATAACGAGCAGTACTTC. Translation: CASREAGLGNNEQYF.

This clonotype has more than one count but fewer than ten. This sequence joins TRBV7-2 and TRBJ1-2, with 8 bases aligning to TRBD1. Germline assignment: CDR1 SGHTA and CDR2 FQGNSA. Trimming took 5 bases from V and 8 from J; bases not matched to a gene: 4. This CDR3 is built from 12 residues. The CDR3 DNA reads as TGTGCCAGCAGCCGGCCAGGGGGCGGCTACACCTTC. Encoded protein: CASSRPGGGYTF.

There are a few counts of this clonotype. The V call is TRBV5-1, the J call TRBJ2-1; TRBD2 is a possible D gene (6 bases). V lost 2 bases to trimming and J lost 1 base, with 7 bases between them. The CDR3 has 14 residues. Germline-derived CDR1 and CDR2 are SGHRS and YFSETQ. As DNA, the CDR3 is TGCGCCAGCAGCTTTAGCGGATCCTACAATGAGCAGTTCTTC. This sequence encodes CASSFSGSYNEQFF.

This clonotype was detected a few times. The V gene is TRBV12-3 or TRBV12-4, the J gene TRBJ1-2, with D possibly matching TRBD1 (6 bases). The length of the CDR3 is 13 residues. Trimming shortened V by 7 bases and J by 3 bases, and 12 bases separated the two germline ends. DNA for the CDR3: TGTGCCAGCATTAAACAGGGAGACTATGGCTACACCTTC. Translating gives CASIKQGDYGYTF.

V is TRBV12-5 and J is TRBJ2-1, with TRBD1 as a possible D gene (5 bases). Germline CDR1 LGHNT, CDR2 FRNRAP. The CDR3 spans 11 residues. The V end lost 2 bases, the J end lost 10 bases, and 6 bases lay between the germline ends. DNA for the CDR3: TGTGCTAGTGGTTTGTCAGGGGAGCAGTTCTTC. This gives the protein CASGLSGEQFF.

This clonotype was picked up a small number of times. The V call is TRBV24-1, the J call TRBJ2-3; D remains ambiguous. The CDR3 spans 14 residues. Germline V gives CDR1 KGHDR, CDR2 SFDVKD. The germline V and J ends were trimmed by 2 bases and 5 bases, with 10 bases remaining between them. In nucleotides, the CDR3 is TGTGCCACCAGTGATTCAAGTACGGGAGATACGCAGTATTTT. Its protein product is CATSDSSTGDTQYF.

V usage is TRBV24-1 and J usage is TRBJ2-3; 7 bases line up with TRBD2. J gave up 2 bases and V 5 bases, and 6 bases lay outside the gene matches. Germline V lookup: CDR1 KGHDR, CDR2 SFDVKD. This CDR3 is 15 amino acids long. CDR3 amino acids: CATSARGGPTDTQYF. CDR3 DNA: TGTGCCACCAGTGCTCGCGGGGGACCCACAGATACGCAGTATTTT.

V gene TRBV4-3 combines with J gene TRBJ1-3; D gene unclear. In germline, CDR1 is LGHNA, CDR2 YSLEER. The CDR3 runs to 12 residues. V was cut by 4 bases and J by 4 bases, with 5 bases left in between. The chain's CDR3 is CASSPGGNTIYF. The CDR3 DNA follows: TGCGCCAGCAGCCCTGGGGGAAACACCATATATTTT.